One TCR beta chain is described in this entry. Its antigen is unknown. No clone much larger than this one lies a single base away; base qualities are absent. Preparation of the library involved the immunoSEQ multiplex PCR assay. For the multiplex PCR, a mixture combining 60 forward primers for TCR Vbeta segments and 13 reverse primers for TCR Jbeta segments was used. A multiplex PCR assay on genomic DNA amplified the CDR3 region of rearranged TCR beta genes. Amplified TCR beta libraries were sequenced as 87-base-pair reads on the Illumina HiSeq System. The authors' analysis ran thus. A later analysis counted 75 million to 100 million unique TCR beta chains across the 670 or so repertoires, and roughly 11 million of these chains were shared by at least two donors. Raw reads were error-corrected and collapsed into unique sequences with a nearest-neighbor algorithm that merged closely related sequences to remove PCR and sequencing errors. To assign V, D and J gene segments, CDR3 sequences were aligned to IMGT reference sequences. For a sequence to be retained, a match of at least six nucleotides was required to both a V gene segment and a J gene segment. A rearrangement counted as productive if the CDR3 had no stop codons and remained in frame with V and J, and every other rearrangement counted as non-productive. CDR3 was defined by IMGT convention, running from the second conserved V-encoded cysteine to the conserved J-encoded phenylalanine. In an earlier analysis of more than 550 of the donors, sequences lacking an unambiguous match to a single V gene segment were excluded. In an earlier analysis of approximately 590 of the donors, a V segment was called functional when productive rearrangements were above 56.7%, and segregating when the standard deviation between donors exceeded 5%. A statistical classification framework was developed to diagnose cytomegalovirus status using the catalog of TCR beta chain sequences. In a later analysis, TCR nucleotide sequences were compared against IMGT/GENE-DB human TR gene sequences so that V and J genes could be assigned. A later analysis assigned CDR3 sequences and most-parsimonious VDJ recombination scenarios with the TCRdist pipeline. In a later analysis, each TCR beta chain was defined by its CDR3 amino acid sequence together with its V-gene family, and reads without a unique V-gene family were excluded. As a way to deal with suspected cross-contamination and a sequencing artifact, a later analysis dropped roughly 620 nucleotide sequences that were highly shared and had low generation probability. A later analysis calculated a clonal expansion index for each public chain from normalized within-repertoire ranks of inferred template counts. A later analysis computed generation probabilities with a VDJ recombination model fitted to out-of-frame rearrangements, and checked the results against IGoR. In a later analysis, TCR-TCR, TCR-HLA and TCR-CMV co-occurrence was scored with hypergeometric tests, and a repertoire-size bias correction was applied to TCR pairs. False discovery rates were estimated in a later analysis by permuting HLA or CMV assignments 20 times. In a later analysis, co-occurring TCRs were grouped with DBSCAN, and TCRdist sequence similarity was added when clustering was performed within HLA-allele-positive subsets. Repertoires with fewer than 30,000 or more than 120,000 public chains, plus five repertoires with anomalous nucleotide sharing, were excluded from co-occurrence clustering. TCRdb took this table from immuneACCESS and kept in-frame rearrangements with V and J called. Such tables lack part of the clones; where checked against another copy, unresolved V genes explain under half of the gap, and the rest is unexplained. V, J and clone size derive from that table, while D and trimming were established from the DNA sequence. For this sample the table gives some 140,000 clones, of which roughly 79% were detected only once. The top ten clonotypes cover approximately 1% of the sample.

The cohort comprised several hundred healthy bone marrow donors. At the time of sampling, all cohort members were nominally healthy, though unrecorded immune exposures were likely present. The donor was CMV seronegative and was included in the group of 352 seronegative cohort members. A peripheral blood sample was collected from each donor, and TCR beta sequencing was performed on peripheral blood mononuclear cells. The Qiagen DNeasy Blood Extraction Kit was used to extract genomic DNA from the blood cell samples. V is cut back by 4 bases and J by 1 base, with 12 bases in the junction unmatched. There are 19 amino acids in the CDR3, from cysteine to phenylalanine inclusive. Here the CDR3 DNA is all that survives: 57 bases in frame from base 1. Based on the germline V gene, the CDR1 and CDR2 sequences are SNHLY and FYNNEI. The data originate from a study of cytomegalovirus exposure and HLA in healthy donors (dated by TCRdb to 2016 to 2017). Concerning the study at large: An earlier analysis of some 550 of the donors reported about 250 Gb of sequence data and around 120 million unique TCR beta sequences from 150 million to 200 million T cells. An early release that covered 640 HLA-typed donors contained around 300 gigabases of sequencing data and approximately 85 million unique TCR sequences. Of the approximately 400 genotyped donors, roughly 80% were placed in the genetic ancestry cluster associated with self-reported Caucasian donors. The study aimed to test whether signatures of past pathogen exposure could be identified by cataloging public T cell receptors. The T cell repertoires of some 670 subjects were profiled by immunosequencing and related to cytomegalovirus serostatus. Besides the first cohort of roughly 700 subjects, a separate validation cohort made up of roughly 120 different subjects was used. The study combined high-throughput TCR immunosequencing, statistical association of individual TCRs with disease status, and machine learning to predict cytomegalovirus infection status. A later analysis re-examined previously published TCR beta repertoires from over 500 donors and added high-resolution HLA genotyping to investigate patterns of TCR occurrence. In the later analysis, no new phenotypic data were used to find candidate immune exposures; instead, reliance was placed on TCR beta sequences and their occurrence across donors. An earlier analysis of several hundred of the donors applied high-throughput TCR beta sequencing to assess whether each TCR beta V gene segment acted as functional or pseudogenic. Donor age, sex, ethnicity and CMV serostatus were collected together with the repertoire data. Genome-wide SNP genotypes for about 60% of the roughly 700 donors were used in a later genetic analysis, which treated that subset as a discovery cohort. Every discovery cohort repertoire had been produced on one sequencing platform. Both class I and class II loci were covered by HLA typing, at four-digit resolution. The number of donors typed differed by locus, with 629-630 for A, B, C, DRB1 and DQB1, over 500 for DQA1, 600 to 610 for DPA1, and around 450 for DPB1. A few DR-DQ haplotypes were treated as single units for association and clustering because of strong linkage in the cohort. Across about 380 genotyped donors of the cohort, an average of roughly 200,000 unique TCR beta nucleotide sequences per donor were sequenced, and about a sixth of those sequences were non-productive. General findings and caveats noted by the study authors: Compared with equally common non-associated chains, HLA-associated TCR beta chains in a later analysis were more clonally expanded and had lower generation probabilities. A later analysis found that TCR association rates varied across HLA loci, with DRB1 alleles showing the most associated TCRs and HLA-C alleles the fewest. This cohort had only TCR beta chains sequenced, and the lack of alpha or paired-chain data limited which features could be detected. Most TCR sequences were observed very rarely across donors, whereas some public TCRs were present in many individuals. Assigning TCR associations to individual alleles was difficult when HLA alleles, especially DR and DQ, strongly co-occurred. Linkage disequilibrium might explain the correlated functional status among segregating V segments, but an unknown experimental factor could not be excluded. Compared with the approximately 600-donor mean, donors in an Asian-associated ancestry cluster had fewer N-insertions in productive TCRs, according to a later genetic analysis. In both the original and validation cohorts, the classifier was reported to diagnose cytomegalovirus status with high specificity and sensitivity. In vitro tests confirmed that a few of the cytomegalovirus-associated TCR beta chains recognize cytomegalovirus antigens. Because some donors lacked HLA typing at each locus, the association tests relied only on the typed subset. The earlier analysis of 587 of the donors excluded 15 to 20 rarely observed V segments, including chromosome 9 orphons, because counts were too low. A further reported finding was that TCR beta sequences accurately predicted the HLA-A and HLA-B alleles for most subjects in the first cohort. CMV serostatus was the only immune exposure information available for the cohort. Several of the top co-occurrence clusters appeared to be linked to parvovirus B19, influenza, CMV and Epstein-Barr virus, according to a later analysis. At a false discovery rate of 0.05, a later analysis linked some 18,000 TCR beta sequences to specific HLA alleles. A group of highly shared sequence variants was considered likely to be a technical artifact of the sequencing pipeline. A later genetic analysis associated a missense DCLRE1C variant with V-gene and J-gene trimming of TCR beta chains, and an independent cohort replicated the association. The presence/absence analyses assumed that sequencing depth was roughly uniform across donors, and that assumption may not be true. The study listed 164 TCR beta chains as associated with cytomegalovirus. The 87-base-pair reads could not distinguish some IMGT-functional V segments, including TRBV6-2 and TRBV6-3, so those segments were excluded. A later analysis found that most CMV-associated TCR beta chains appeared HLA-restricted, with HLA associations seemingly driven largely by CMV exposure. It was suggested by the authors that the approach could potentially be generalized to other disease states and immunological phenotypes. An earlier analysis of around 540 of the donors showed that most TCR beta V segments appeared in productive rearrangements either about 87% or about 30% of the time, which broadly matched IMGT annotations.

The specimen was PBMCs. The chain links TRBV2 with TRBJ1-5, and TRBD1 aligns with 11 junction nucleotides. The clonotype originates from a man aged 18 to 35 in good health and CMV-seronegative. The CDR3 loop reads CASSVPDRGPQGSNQPQHF. The base sequence is TGTGCCAGCAGTGTCCCGGACAGGGGGCCCCAGGGAAGCAATCAGCCCCAGCATTTT.